The text below deals with one TCR beta chain. This receptor's antigen is unknown. No per-base quality is available; no much larger clone lies one base away. TCRbeta CDR3 regions were amplified from genomic DNA using the immunoSEQ Assay, a bias-controlled multiplex PCR. Concerning the study's data processing: Nucleated cell counts per sample were estimated from amplification of reference gene primers within the assay. To quantify the absolute abundance of each unique TCRbeta CDR3 rearrangement, sequence reads were collapsed and filtered. For each sample, productive Simpson clonality was calculated as the square root of Simpson's diversity index across productive rearrangements. TCRdb took this table from immuneACCESS and kept in-frame rearrangements with V and J called. Such tables lack part of the clones; where checked against another copy, unresolved V genes explain under half of the gap, and the rest is unexplained. That table supplies the V and J calls and clone size; D and trimming were determined from the DNA. The sample table lists around 400,000 clones, about 90% of them with a count of one. The ten largest account for 0.95% to 1.5% of the sample.

The junction shows trimming of 1 base on V and 8 bases on J, and the gene matches do not reach 8 bases of it. The CDR3 covers 16 residues, taking in both the cysteine and the phenylalanine. The sequence is cut down to CDR3 DNA, 48 bases in frame from base 1. Taken from the germline V gene, the CDR1 and CDR2 loops are SGHAT and FQNNGV. The entry originates in a study of blood T cell repertoires in COVID-19 (TCRdb year 2020). For context, the study as a whole: The collaborator samples originated in the United States, Italy and Spain and spanned the acute and convalescent phases of COVID-19. The repertoires were released in a freely available public database intended as a resource for research on the immune response to SARS-CoV-2. The samples were drawn from two sources: the first 160 participants of the ongoing ImmuneRACE study, and 1,000 to 1,500 subjects contributed by 6 global collaborators. The prospective study material was composed of cDNA or gDNA derived from T cells, B-cell-depleted T cells, or PBMCs. The dataset comprised deeply sampled blood TCRbeta repertoires from subjects exposed to, actively infected with, or recovered from COVID-19. Nearly every sample came with metadata listing a de-identified subject ID, COVID-19 status, age in years and sex. Where available, HLA class I and class II types were obtained from metadata supplied by the sample provider rather than from assay-based typing.

Collaborating institutions collected whole blood in K2EDTA tubes following their own protocols. Collaborator samples were shipped for TCRbeta analysis as frozen whole blood, isolated PBMCs, or DNA extracted from either sample type. Overall study outcomes, separate from this receptor: The amount of clinical and demographic metadata varied by source and participant and was provided uncurated.

The chain is assembled from TRBV11-2 and TRBJ2-1, with 10 central nucleotides matching TRBD2. The sample taken for sequencing was peripheral blood. This clonotype was sampled from a man between 35 and 55 years old with acute or convalescent COVID-19. CDR3 reads: CASSLAGTSDQDEQFF. The sequence in DNA is TGTGCCAGCAGCTTAGCCGGGACTAGCGACCAGGATGAGCAGTTCTTC.